The rows below give T cell receptor beta chains drawn from one sample of a study of T cell changes during pregnancy in multiple sclerosis. Sequencing used immunoSEQ multiplex PCR; TCRdb keeps in-frame clones, though not all of them. The sample shows some 70,000 clones, about 90% of them seen only once. The starting material was peripheral blood, obtained in the second trimester of pregnancy. These receptors all come from a female donor with multiple sclerosis, enrolled in a pregnancy study. Each CDR3 is given with its conserved first and last residue. Fields, in order: D gene, V gene, J gene, clone size, CDR3 DNA, CDR3 protein. D genes are given only for firm matches. Size is omitted from some rows. Given values are once, few, many or a class for expanded clones.

>NA|TRBV30|TRBJ1-5|NA
TGTGCCTGGAGTGTACCAGGGTTGGGGAGGAGCAATCAGCCCCAGCATTTT
CAWSVPGLGRSNQPQHF
>TRBD2|TRBV7-2|TRBJ2-1|NA
TGTGCCAGCAGCTTAGGCAACGGGGGGGCCCAGGGTGAGCAGTTCTTC
CASSLGNGGAQGEQFF
>NA|TRBV6-1|TRBJ1-1|NA
TGTGCCAGCAGTGAATGGGGGGAAACTGAAGCTTTCTTT
CASSEWGETEAFF
>TRBD1|TRBV11-2|TRBJ2-5|NA
TGTGCCAGCAGCTTAGTGCACCGGACAGGGGGCCATGGTGAGACCCAGTACTTC
CASSLVHRTGGHGETQYF
>TRBD1|TRBV4-3|TRBJ1-5|NA
TGCGCCAGCAGCCAACAAAATCACGCGACAGGGATCAATCAGCCCCAGCATTTT
CASSQQNHATGINQPQHF
>TRBD1|TRBV7-6|TRBJ1-3|NA
TGTGCCAGCAGCTTAGAATCTGGTACAGGGGGTAACTCTGGAAACACCATATATTTT
CASSLESGTGGNSGNTIYF
>TRBD2|TRBV27|TRBJ2-3|NA
TGTGCCAGCAGTCCCGCCGGGAGGCTCTTGGGCACAGATACGCAGTATTTT
CASSPAGRLLGTDTQYF
>NA|TRBV4-1|TRBJ1-1|NA
TGCGCCAGCAGCCAAGGCCTTAGCCTAATGGTGATCTTT
CASSQGLSLMVIF
>TRBD2|TRBV6-6|TRBJ2-3|few
TGTGCCAGCAGTGCCGGGCTGCGGGGGGGCACAGATACGCAGTATTTT
CASSAGLRGGTDTQYF
>TRBD2|TRBV10-3|TRBJ2-7|NA
TGTGCCATCAGTGAGTCCAGCGGGAAGATAGCCTACGAGCAGTACTTC
CAISESSGKIAYEQYF